The entry below gives a single T cell receptor (beta chain) sequence along with its context. Antigen unknown. This record belongs to a study of cytomegalovirus exposure and HLA in healthy donors. Study summary: An analysis done earlier identified 95 million to 140 million unique TCR beta sequences from about 179 million T cells.

With 60 Vbeta and 13 Jbeta primers, the PCR was carried out. TCRdb keeps only in-frame clones here, not all; method: immunoSEQ multiplex PCR. The data contain 150,000 to 200,000 clones, less than 80% of them singletons. Points from the study as a whole: A later analysis reportedly found that, within productive TCRs, an Asian-associated ancestry cluster had fewer N-insertions than the mean observed across the approximately 600 donors. Listed as cytomegalovirus-associated were 164 TCR beta chains. Sequencing probably produced one cluster of sequence variants that were highly shared.

Germline trimming cut 1 base from V and 5 bases from J; bases unmatched to any gene: 5. The V gene's germline CDR1 is LNHDA and CDR2 SQIVND (reference sequence). CDR3 size: 17 residues. This sequence originates from a man between 35 and 55 years old in good health and CMV-seronegative. The sequencing sample was made of PBMCs. The chain links TRBV19 to TRBJ2-1, with 13 bases fitting TRBD2. The CDR3 reads CASSIGTGLAGDNEQFF. The CDR3, as DNA: TGTGCCAGTAGTATAGGCACCGGACTAGCGGGGGACAATGAGCAGTTCTTC.